A selection of T cell receptor beta chains follows, all from one sample in a study of T cell repertoires in cytomegalovirus infection. Their recognized antigens are unknown. MiXCR, run by TCRdb on the reads, gives a single entry per CDR3 protein. The sample lists approximately 730,000 distinct CDR3 sequences; about 27% were seen once. The input for sequencing was cultured CD8+ T cells from PBMCs, taken from culture after CMV antigen stimulation. The receptors stem from a human donor in good health (CMV status not recorded). Some clones in this sample may be carry-over from other donors' samples. The CDR3 runs from the conserved cysteine through the conserved F or W. The order of the fields is D gene, J gene, clone size, V gene, CDR3 protein, CDR3 DNA. A D gene is named only where the DNA matches it firmly. Rows give clone size only sometimes, using once, few, many, or a class for an expanded clone.

d_call: .
j_call: TRBJ1-2
clone_size: .
v_call: TRBV10-3
cdr3_aa: CAIRQRDGYTF
cdr3_nt: TGTGCCATCCGACAGAGGGATGGCTACACCTTC

d_call: TRBD2
j_call: TRBJ2-3
clone_size: few
v_call: TRBV12-3/TRBV12-4
cdr3_aa: CASSGAGVADTQYF
cdr3_nt: TGTGCCAGCAGCGGAGCGGGGGTTGCAGATACGCAGTATTTT

d_call: .
j_call: TRBJ2-1
clone_size: .
v_call: TRBV24-1
cdr3_aa: CATSAPGQSGEEQFF
cdr3_nt: TGTGCCACCAGTGCCCCGGGACAGTCGGGGGAGGAGCAGTTCTTC

d_call: .
j_call: TRBJ2-7
clone_size: .
v_call: TRBV6-5
cdr3_aa: CASSSSAVRTYEQYF
cdr3_nt: TGTGCCAGCAGTTCCTCCGCGGTCAGGACCTACGAGCAGTACTTC

d_call: TRBD2
j_call: TRBJ2-1
clone_size: .
v_call: TRBV18
cdr3_aa: CASSPPAGGTNEQFF
cdr3_nt: TGTGCCAGCTCACCACCAGCGGGGGGTACAAATGAGCAGTTCTTC

d_call: TRBD1
j_call: TRBJ1-2
clone_size: .
v_call: TRBV4-1
cdr3_aa: CASSQNDRGDYGYTF
cdr3_nt: TGCGCCAGCAGCCAAAACGACAGGGGAGACTATGGCTACACCTTC

d_call: .
j_call: TRBJ1-2
clone_size: .
v_call: TRBV6-6
cdr3_aa: CASSQGFSDGYTF
cdr3_nt: TGTGCCAGCAGTCAAGGGTTTAGCGATGGCTACACCTTC

d_call: .
j_call: TRBJ1-2
clone_size: many
v_call: TRBV6-1
cdr3_aa: CASSAPGLYGYTF
cdr3_nt: TGTGCCAGCAGTGCCCCGGGTCTCTATGGCTACACCTTC

d_call: .
j_call: TRBJ2-1
clone_size: .
v_call: TRBV12-5
cdr3_aa: CASGLGPEQFF
cdr3_nt: TGTGCTAGTGGTTTGGGGCCTGAGCAGTTCTTC

d_call: .
j_call: TRBJ2-7
clone_size: .
v_call: TRBV7-9
cdr3_aa: CASSPSGRLFSYEQYF
cdr3_nt: TGTGCCAGCAGCCCCAGTGGCAGGCTCTTCTCCTACGAGCAGTACTTC

d_call: .
j_call: TRBJ2-3
clone_size: few
v_call: TRBV14
cdr3_aa: CASSQEGGTPNTDTQYF
cdr3_nt: TGTGCCAGCAGCCAAGAAGGGGGGACACCGAACACAGATACGCAGTATTTT

d_call: .
j_call: TRBJ1-2
clone_size: few
v_call: TRBV5-6
cdr3_aa: CASRFRGRSLDYTF
cdr3_nt: TGTGCCAGCAGATTCAGGGGCCGCAGCTTAGACTACACCTTC

d_call: .
j_call: TRBJ2-3
clone_size: few
v_call: TRBV5-1
cdr3_aa: CASRPGLGFMDTQYF
cdr3_nt: TGCGCCAGCAGGCCTGGATTGGGTTTCATGGATACGCAGTATTTT

d_call: .
j_call: TRBJ1-1
clone_size: .
v_call: TRBV6-6
cdr3_aa: CASSPGNWGAFF
cdr3_nt: TGTGCCAGCAGCCCCGGGAACTGGGGAGCTTTCTTT

d_call: .
j_call: TRBJ1-5
clone_size: .
v_call: TRBV28
cdr3_aa: CASSYVLSNQPQHF
cdr3_nt: TGTGCCAGCAGTTACGTCCTCAGCAATCAGCCCCAGCATTTT

d_call: TRBD2
j_call: TRBJ2-3
clone_size: few
v_call: TRBV10-3
cdr3_aa: CAISDLAGATDTQYF
cdr3_nt: TGTGCCATCAGTGATCTAGCGGGGGCCACAGATACGCAGTATTTT

d_call: .
j_call: TRBJ2-1
clone_size: .
v_call: TRBV11-2
cdr3_aa: CASILGGGRNEQFF
cdr3_nt: TGTGCCAGCATCCTTGGGGGGGGGCGGAATGAGCAGTTCTTC

d_call: TRBD1
j_call: TRBJ1-1
clone_size: .
v_call: TRBV15
cdr3_aa: CATSRGTGSVAFF
cdr3_nt: TGTGCCACCAGCAGGGGGACAGGGTCTGTAGCTTTCTTT

d_call: .
j_call: TRBJ1-2
clone_size: .
v_call: TRBV29-1
cdr3_aa: CSVSRSHGYTF
cdr3_nt: TGCAGCGTGTCGAGATCGCATGGCTACACCTTC

d_call: .
j_call: TRBJ2-1
clone_size: few
v_call: TRBV19
cdr3_aa: CASSINLDGYNEQFF
cdr3_nt: TGTGCCAGTAGTATAAATCTTGACGGGTACAATGAGCAGTTCTTC

d_call: .
j_call: TRBJ2-6
clone_size: few
v_call: TRBV28
cdr3_aa: CASKPGPNISGANVLTF
cdr3_nt: TGTGCCAGCAAACCGGGACCTAACATCTCTGGGGCCAACGTCCTGACTTTC

d_call: .
j_call: TRBJ2-1
clone_size: many
v_call: TRBV7-2
cdr3_aa: CASSLDRGEYYNEQFF
cdr3_nt: TGTGCCAGCAGCTTAGATAGGGGCGAATATTACAATGAGCAGTTCTTC

d_call: .
j_call: TRBJ1-1
clone_size: few
v_call: TRBV9
cdr3_aa: CASRGGAETEAFF
cdr3_nt: TGTGCCAGCAGAGGGGGGGCTGAAACTGAAGCTTTCTTT

d_call: TRBD1
j_call: TRBJ1-1
clone_size: few
v_call: TRBV4-3
cdr3_aa: CASSHDRGPYTEAFF
cdr3_nt: TGCGCCAGCAGCCACGACAGGGGGCCGTACACTGAAGCTTTCTTT

d_call: .
j_call: TRBJ1-2
clone_size: .
v_call: TRBV11-2
cdr3_aa: CASSGDGGNYGYTF
cdr3_nt: TGTGCCAGCAGCGGAGATGGGGGGAACTATGGCTACACCTTC

d_call: TRBD2
j_call: TRBJ2-5
clone_size: .
v_call: TRBV11-2
cdr3_aa: CASSFPLAGGPDQETQYF
cdr3_nt: TGTGCCAGCAGCTTCCCACTAGCGGGGGGCCCCGACCAAGAGACCCAGTACTTC

d_call: .
j_call: TRBJ1-1
clone_size: few
v_call: TRBV15
cdr3_aa: CATSSGRRTEAFF
cdr3_nt: TGTGCCACCAGCTCGGGACGCCGTACTGAAGCTTTCTTT

d_call: .
j_call: TRBJ1-2
clone_size: few
v_call: TRBV7-2
cdr3_aa: CASSLERVRGLNYGYTF
cdr3_nt: TGTGCCAGCAGCTTAGAGAGGGTCAGGGGACTCAACTATGGCTACACCTTC

d_call: .
j_call: TRBJ1-4
clone_size: few
v_call: TRBV4-2
cdr3_aa: CASSQGRVREKLFF
cdr3_nt: TGTGCCAGCAGCCAAGGCAGGGTTCGGGAAAAACTGTTTTTT

d_call: TRBD1
j_call: TRBJ2-7
clone_size: .
v_call: TRBV7-9
cdr3_aa: CASSWGTGKGHEQYF
cdr3_nt: TGTGCCAGCAGCTGGGGGACAGGGAAGGGGCACGAGCAGTACTTC

d_call: .
j_call: TRBJ2-2
clone_size: .
v_call: TRBV4-3
cdr3_aa: CASSQGRGQGWNTGELFF
cdr3_nt: TGCGCCAGCAGCCAGGGTCGTGGGCAGGGGTGGAACACCGGGGAGCTGTTTTTT

d_call: .
j_call: TRBJ2-1
clone_size: .
v_call: TRBV4-3
cdr3_aa: CASSQDPGVVRNEQFF
cdr3_nt: TGCGCCAGCAGCCAAGATCCAGGGGTGGTTAGGAATGAGCAGTTCTTC

d_call: .
j_call: TRBJ2-3
clone_size: many
v_call: TRBV7-8
cdr3_aa: CASSSIYDNIGTDTQYF
cdr3_nt: TGTGCCAGCAGCTCGATATATGACAACATTGGCACAGATACGCAGTATTTT

d_call: .
j_call: TRBJ1-2
clone_size: .
v_call: TRBV10-3
cdr3_aa: CAISGWTGNYGYTF
cdr3_nt: TGTGCCATCAGTGGGTGGACGGGTAACTATGGCTACACCTTC

d_call: .
j_call: TRBJ1-5
clone_size: few
v_call: TRBV12-3/TRBV12-4
cdr3_aa: CASRLPGRNQPQHF
cdr3_nt: TGTGCCAGCAGACTACCCGGCCGCAATCAGCCCCAGCATTTT

d_call: .
j_call: TRBJ1-1
clone_size: .
v_call: TRBV12-3/TRBV12-4
cdr3_aa: CASSFPTFRFGDTEAFF
cdr3_nt: TGTGCCAGCAGTTTTCCTACCTTCCGATTTGGGGACACTGAAGCTTTCTTT

d_call: .
j_call: TRBJ1-5
clone_size: .
v_call: TRBV4-1
cdr3_aa: CASSQERVRDYSNQPQHF
cdr3_nt: TGCGCCAGCAGCCAAGAACGGGTCAGGGATTATAGCAATCAGCCCCAGCATTTT

d_call: .
j_call: TRBJ2-2
clone_size: .
v_call: TRBV6-6
cdr3_aa: CASSLTSGITGELFF
cdr3_nt: TGTGCCAGCAGTCTAACGTCCGGGATCACCGGGGAGCTGTTTTTT

d_call: .
j_call: TRBJ1-4
clone_size: .
v_call: TRBV7-9
cdr3_aa: CASSSYGARPNEKLFF
cdr3_nt: TGTGCCAGCAGCTCCTACGGAGCGCGTCCTAATGAAAAACTGTTTTTT

d_call: TRBD1
j_call: TRBJ2-7
clone_size: .
v_call: TRBV18
cdr3_aa: CASSSEPGQTSYEQYF
cdr3_nt: TGTGCCAGCTCATCGGAGCCGGGACAGACTTCCTACGAGCAGTACTTC

d_call: TRBD2
j_call: TRBJ2-1
clone_size: .
v_call: TRBV6-6
cdr3_aa: CASSPSGLALNEQFF
cdr3_nt: TGTGCCAGCAGTCCTTCGGGACTAGCCCTCAATGAGCAGTTCTTC

d_call: .
j_call: TRBJ1-2
clone_size: many
v_call: TRBV12-3/TRBV12-4
cdr3_aa: CASSLIVGSGYTF
cdr3_nt: TGTGCCAGCAGTTTGATTGTGGGGAGCGGCTACACCTTC

d_call: .
j_call: TRBJ1-2
clone_size: few
v_call: TRBV28
cdr3_aa: CASSPEHLGGYTF
cdr3_nt: TGTGCCAGCAGCCCTGAGCACTTGGGTGGCTACACCTTC

d_call: TRBD2
j_call: TRBJ2-7
clone_size: .
v_call: TRBV5-3
cdr3_aa: CASSPPGSGGSLSYEQYF
cdr3_nt: TGTGCCAGCAGCCCCCCGGGTAGCGGGGGATCCCTATCCTACGAGCAGTACTTC

d_call: TRBD2
j_call: TRBJ2-1
clone_size: .
v_call: TRBV28
cdr3_aa: CASSSRLANEQFF
cdr3_nt: TGTGCCAGCAGTTCCAGACTAGCCAATGAGCAGTTCTTC

d_call: .
j_call: TRBJ2-5
clone_size: many
v_call: TRBV10-3
cdr3_aa: CAIGSAEQETQYF
cdr3_nt: TGTGCCATCGGCAGCGCAGAGCAAGAGACCCAGTACTTC

d_call: .
j_call: TRBJ2-3
clone_size: few
v_call: TRBV7-2
cdr3_aa: CASSLGRFADTQYF
cdr3_nt: TGTGCCAGCAGCTTAGGCAGGTTCGCCGATACGCAGTATTTT

d_call: TRBD1
j_call: TRBJ2-1
clone_size: .
v_call: TRBV20-1
cdr3_aa: CSVDRGYYNEQFF
cdr3_nt: TGCAGCGTCGACAGGGGGTACTACAATGAGCAGTTCTTC

d_call: .
j_call: TRBJ2-7
clone_size: .
v_call: TRBV29-1
cdr3_aa: CSVRGGGGPSYEQYF
cdr3_nt: TGCAGCGTCAGAGGAGGGGGGGGGCCCTCCTACGAGCAGTACTTC

d_call: .
j_call: TRBJ1-5
clone_size: many
v_call: TRBV7-8
cdr3_aa: CASSSSLGRGSYSNQPQHF
cdr3_nt: TGTGCCAGCAGCTCCTCTTTGGGGCGAGGTTCTTATAGCAATCAGCCCCAGCATTTT

d_call: TRBD1
j_call: TRBJ1-2
clone_size: few
v_call: TRBV7-3
cdr3_aa: CASSLWGRGQGLGSYGYTF
cdr3_nt: TGTGCCAGCAGCTTATGGGGGAGGGGACAGGGCTTAGGGAGCTATGGCTACACCTTC

d_call: .
j_call: TRBJ1-5
clone_size: few
v_call: TRBV6-2/TRBV6-3
cdr3_aa: CASSRSGPWAGQPQHF
cdr3_nt: TGTGCCAGCAGCCGATCGGGTCCCTGGGCAGGTCAGCCCCAGCATTTT

d_call: .
j_call: TRBJ1-1
clone_size: few
v_call: TRBV7-8
cdr3_aa: CASSLGTWGIPEAFF
cdr3_nt: TGTGCCAGCAGCTTAGGAACATGGGGAATCCCTGAAGCTTTCTTT

d_call: .
j_call: TRBJ2-3
clone_size: few
v_call: TRBV2
cdr3_aa: CASSVQWDKFTDTQYF
cdr3_nt: TGTGCCAGCAGTGTGCAATGGGACAAATTCACAGATACGCAGTATTTT

d_call: TRBD1
j_call: TRBJ2-1
clone_size: .
v_call: TRBV27
cdr3_aa: CASSVGQGSGLLFYNEQFF
cdr3_nt: TGTGCCAGCAGTGTCGGACAGGGTTCGGGCTTGTTGTTCTACAATGAGCAGTTCTTC

d_call: .
j_call: TRBJ1-3
clone_size: .
v_call: TRBV27
cdr3_aa: CASSFGTQESTIYF
cdr3_nt: TGTGCCAGCAGTTTCGGGACGCAGGAAAGCACCATATATTTT

d_call: .
j_call: TRBJ2-7
clone_size: .
v_call: TRBV2
cdr3_aa: CASSAGLGPYEQYF
cdr3_nt: TGTGCCAGCAGTGCAGGGCTAGGGCCCTACGAGCAGTACTTC

d_call: TRBD1
j_call: TRBJ2-3
clone_size: many
v_call: TRBV12-3/TRBV12-4
cdr3_aa: CASNGQGDTQYF
cdr3_nt: TGTGCCAGCAACGGACAGGGAGATACGCAGTATTTT